The 24 T cell receptor beta chains in this list originate from one sample, sequenced in a study of T cells after yellow fever vaccination (dated by TCRdb to between 2017 and 2020). The treatment or condition label, read with the paper, signifies: live attenuated yellow fever vaccine strain. The library was built by means of 5' RACE. The sequencing machine was an Illumina HiSeq 2500. Clones were called with MiXCR by TCRdb after fastp trimmed the public reads at Q25, and only in-frame beta chains were retained. Entries are consolidated by CDR3 protein sequence, retaining the most common genes and DNA. The sample table holds around 550,000 distinct CDR3 sequences, of which less than 20% were seen once. The ten largest clones represent approximately 14% of the sample. Material: PBMCs, obtained 15 days after the yellow fever booster vaccination. Receptors were obtained from a man under 40 who received the YFV17D yellow fever vaccine.

This clonotype was counted only a few times. The chain recombines TRBV20-1 with TRBJ2-1; TRBD2 might be the D (6 bases). V lost 3 bases and J lost 6, with 18 bases in between. CDR1 and CDR2 from the germline V gene are DFQATT and SNEGSKA (reference sequence). The CDR3 sequence is 15 residues long. CDR3 in amino acids: CSARSGQGGGNEQFF. The DNA for the CDR3 is TGCAGTGCTAGGAGCGGGCAGGGAGGCGGCAATGAGCAGTTCTTC.

This chain uses TRBV9 with TRBJ2-2, with D unresolved. V was clipped by 3 bases and J by 8 bases, with 11 bases between them. The CDR3 spans 13 residues. CDR1 is SGDLS, CDR2 YYNGEE, per germline. The CDR3 region is CASSAITAGELFF. CDR3 DNA: TGTGCCAGCAGCGCTATTACCGCGGGGGAGCTGTTTTTT.

This clonotype showed up just a few times. The gene calls are TRBV6-1 and TRBJ2-1, with TRBD1 matching over 8 bases. V lost 6 bases to trimming and J lost 7 bases; unmatched junction nucleotides: 20. Germline V CDR1 and CDR2: MNHNS, SASEGT. This CDR3 has 18 residues. Here the CDR3 DNA reads TGTGCCAGCAGCAGAGACAGGGGAGCGACCGGGTATTGGAATGAGCAGTTCTTC. This codes for CASSRDRGATGYWNEQFF.

The V gene is TRBV15, the J gene TRBJ2-3; D gene uncertain. With 0 bases removed from V and 9 bases from J, the gap between germline ends came to 19 bases. Per germline, CDR1 LNHNV and CDR2 YYDKDF (reference sequence). The CDR3 is made up of 16 amino acids. CDR3 loop: CATSRDTRRFDLTQYF. The DNA of the CDR3 is TGTGCCACCAGCAGAGATACACGCCGATTTGACCTGACGCAGTATTTT.

This clonotype was seen a few times. The rearrangement uses TRBV27 and TRBJ2-2; 8 bases align to TRBD2. The CDR3 covers 14 residues. V trimming: 10 bases; J trimming: 1 base; junction bases outside the gene matches: 5. CDR1 is MNHEY, CDR2 SMNVEV, per germline (reference sequence). The CDR3 nucleotides are TGTGCCACAGCTAGCGGGCTGAACACCGGGGAGCTGTTTTTT. Its protein product is CATASGLNTGELFF.

This clonotype has at least ten counts. The gene calls are TRBV7-6 and TRBJ2-7, with D uncertain. This CDR3 contains 13 residues. Trimming took off 0 bases at V and 6 bases at J, with 9 bases between the two ends. CDR1 is SGHVS and CDR2 is FNYEAQ in the germline V gene. In DNA, the CDR3 is TGTGCCAGCAGCTTAGCTTATACACGCGAGCAGTACTTC. This encodes CASSLAYTREQYF.

The chain links TRBV5-6 to TRBJ2-2; no clear D. This CDR3 has 14 amino acids. The V and J ends lost 4 bases and 4 bases respectively, with 11 bases between them. Germline CDR1 reads SGHDT; CDR2 reads YYEEEE. The CDR3 nucleotides are TGTGCCAGCAGCACGATCAGGAGCACCGGGGAGCTGTTTTTT. Protein product: CASSTIRSTGELFF.

The gene calls are TRBV9 and TRBJ2-2; D is possibly TRBD2 (7 bases). CDR1 and CDR2 (germline): SGDLS, YYNGEE. V lost 4 bases to trimming and J lost 7 bases, with 20 bases between them. CDR3 length: 16 amino acids. CDR3 sequence (DNA): TGTGCCAGCAGCCCTGACGGAGGGGGGGGCCTCGGGGAGCTGTTTTTT. Translation: CASSPDGGGGLGELFF.

V gene TRBV12-3 or TRBV12-4 combines with J gene TRBJ2-1; D not resolved. The V end was cut by 2 bases, the J end by 8 bases, with 10 bases between. The CDR3 loop spans 13 amino acids. CDR3 amino acids: CASSLQESDEQFF. The CDR3 nucleotides read TGTGCCAGCAGTTTACAGGAGTCGGATGAGCAGTTCTTC.

The V call is TRBV7-2, the J call TRBJ2-1; 8 nucleotides line up with TRBD2. The CDR3 is 17 amino acids. Per germline, CDR1 SGHTA and CDR2 FQGNSA. V dropped 1 base and J dropped 7; count of bases not matched to a gene: 12. The CDR3 nucleotides are TGTGCCAGCAGCTTAGTCGTAAGGAGCGGGAGAATAAATGAGCAGTTCTTC. This codes for CASSLVVRSGRINEQFF.

V and J are TRBV9 and TRBJ2-1, with no clear D. The length of the CDR3 is 14 residues. V lost 3 bases and J 8 bases, leaving 15 bases between the germline ends. The germline gives CDR1 SGDLS, CDR2 YYNGEE. The CDR3 reads CASSEGRFADEQFF. DNA of the CDR3: TGTGCCAGCAGCGAGGGTAGATTCGCGGATGAGCAGTTCTTC.

Details on this clonotype: An end of the junction differs from the germline gene, which may be a read error. This chain uses TRBV20-1 with TRBJ2-1, with D uncertain. There are 14 residues in the CDR3. CDR1 and CDR2 (germline): DFQATT, SNEGSKA (reference sequence). Here the CDR3 DNA reads TGCTGTGCTAGAGAGGTTGGTAAGAACAATGAGCAGTTCTTC. Its translation is CCAREVGKNNEQFF.

This clonotype was counted between two and nine times. The chain joins TRBV7-3 to TRBJ2-1; TRBD2 is a possible D gene (5 bases). The CDR3 sequence is 15 residues long. V gave up 2 bases and J gave up 7 bases, with 15 bases separating them. Germline CDR1 reads SGHTA; CDR2 reads FQGTGA. CDR3 in amino acids: CASSLGLAVMNEQFF. CDR3 nucleotide sequence: TGTGCCAGCAGCTTAGGGCTAGCAGTTATGAATGAGCAGTTCTTC.

In DNA form, the CDR3 reads TGTGCCAGCAGCTTTTCTAGCGGAATTACAAATGAGCAGTTCTTC. This codes for CASSFSSGITNEQFF. This chain joins TRBV5-4 and TRBJ2-1, with 7 bases fitting TRBD2. CDR3 length: 15 amino acids. CDR1 SGHNT and CDR2 YYREEE come from the germline V gene (reference sequence). V lost 2 bases and J lost 7; bases outside the gene matches: 9.

CDR3 region: CASSLLGRDEQFF. CDR3 DNA sequence: TGTGCCAGCAGTTTATTGGGACGGGATGAGCAGTTCTTC. V is TRBV12-3 or TRBV12-4 and J is TRBJ2-1, with D perhaps assigned TRBD1 or TRBD2 (5 bases each). Trimming left V 2 bases short and J 8 bases short, with 10 bases between. This CDR3 spans 13 amino acids.

In this sample, this clonotype turned up a few times. The chain employs TRBV23-1 and TRBJ2-1; no clear D. TRBV23-1 is identified as an open reading frame with a role that is uncertain. V lost 0 bases and J 5 bases, leaving 5 bases between the germline ends. There are 13 residues in the CDR3. CDR3 nucleotide sequence: TGCGCCAGCAGTCAATCGAAGCACAATGAGCAGTTCTTC. It yields the protein CASSQSKHNEQFF.

CDR3 bases: TGTGCCAGCAGTGAAACTAGCGGGAGGGGTAATGAGCAGTTCTTC. Translated, it gives CASSETSGRGNEQFF. The gene calls are TRBV6-1 and TRBJ2-1; 13 nucleotides line up with TRBD2. The CDR3 contains 15 residues. V lost 2 bases, J lost 7 bases, and 2 bases stayed unmatched. Germline CDR1 and CDR2: MNHNS and SASEGT.

The chain couples TRBV4-3 to TRBJ2-5; the D gene is possibly TRBD2 (6 bases). CDR1 LGHNA and CDR2 YSLEER come from the germline V gene. This CDR3 has 15 residues. The V gene lost 0 bases and the J gene lost 5 bases, with 13 bases spanning the gap. CDR3 sequence: CASSQDSRRAETQYF. As DNA, the CDR3 is TGCGCCAGCAGCCAAGATTCCCGGAGGGCGGAGACCCAGTACTTC.

This clonotype has a count of ten or more. The chain couples TRBV28 to TRBJ2-1; 12 bases fit TRBD2. The CDR3 is 15 amino acids. V trimming: 7 bases; J trimming: 7 bases; junction bases outside the gene matches: 8. Per germline, CDR1 MDHEN and CDR2 SYDVKM. The DNA of the CDR3 is TGTGCCAGCACCTCTAGCGGGAGGGCCGTGAATGAGCAGTTCTTC. Protein sequence: CASTSSGRAVNEQFF.

This clonotype has only a few counts. This chain joins TRBV20-1 and TRBJ1-1; D remains unclear. Trimming took off 5 bases at V and 0 bases at J, with 4 bases between the two ends. This CDR3 has 11 residues. The V gene's germline CDR1 is DFQATT and CDR2 SNEGSKA (reference sequence). The CDR3 here is CSAYMNTEAFF. As DNA, the CDR3 is TGCAGTGCTTATATGAACACTGAAGCTTTCTTT.

J is TRBJ2-7 and V is TRBV14; D is possibly TRBD2 (5 bases). Trimming took off 2 bases at V and 2 bases at J, with 10 bases between the two ends. The CDR3 consists of 14 residues. The germline V gene encodes CDR1 SGHDN and CDR2 FVKESK. The CDR3 loop reads CASSQSGTTYEQYF. The CDR3 DNA reads as TGTGCCAGCAGCCAAAGCGGTACTACCTACGAGCAGTACTTC.

This clonotype was picked up a small number of times. The chain joins TRBV6-1 to TRBJ2-3, with 13 bases identical to TRBD2. The CDR3 spans 16 residues. CDR1 and CDR2 (germline): MNHNS, SASEGT. V lost 6 bases and J lost 5; bases outside the gene matches: 8. The CDR3 region is CASSLTSGRQVDTQYF. CDR3 nucleotides: TGTGCCAGCAGCCTGACTAGCGGGAGGCAGGTAGATACGCAGTATTTT.

This clonotype was seen a few times. The junction does not match germline at one end; this may be a read error. The chain recombines TRBV9 with TRBJ2-1; TRBD2 matches at 13 bases. Germline V CDR1 and CDR2: SGDLS, YYNGEE. CDR3 length: 14 residues. This CDR3 reads CASSPPGTSGTPIF. CDR3 nucleotide sequence: TGTGCCAGCAGCCCCCCCGGGACTAGCGGGACCCCCATCTTC.

In DNA form, the CDR3 reads TGCGCCAGCAGCCCATCTCCCGGGACAGGCGCTTCTCCTATGCAGCAGTACTTC. This encodes CASSPSPGTGASPMQQYF. The V call is TRBV5-1, the J call TRBJ2-7; TRBD1 matches at 8 bases. Germline CDR1 is SGHRS and CDR2 is YFSETQ. The CDR3 extends over 18 amino acids. J was trimmed by 8 bases and V by 4 bases; bases with no gene match: 23.